The rows below give T cell receptor beta chains drawn from one sample of a study of vaccination and CD4 T cells after COVID-19. TCRdb redid the calling of the PCR reads with MiXCR, one entry per CDR3 protein. This table has 11,000 or so distinct CDR3 sequences, about 46% appearing once. The antigens these receptors bind are not known. Material for sequencing was CD4+ T cells from blood, cultured in vitro. These receptors originate from a human donor who had recovered from COVID-19. The CDR3 runs from the conserved cysteine through the conserved F or W. A D gene is named only where the DNA matches it firmly. The size field is filled for only some rows; it gives once, few, many or a size class.

D	length	V	size	J	DNA	CDR3
NA	16	TRBV6-1	NA	TRBJ1-4	TGTGCCAGCACCCTCACTGTTGGGGTCACTAATGAAAAACTGTTTTTT	CASTLTVGVTNEKLFF
NA	13	TRBV6-5	few	TRBJ2-6	TGTGCCAGCAGTTCACCTGGGGCCAACGTCCTGACTTTC	CASSSPGANVLTF
NA	13	TRBV6-5	NA	TRBJ1-5	TGTGCCAGCAGTTACGGCCGCAATCAGCCCCAGCATTTT	CASSYGRNQPQHF
TRBD1	14	TRBV30	few	TRBJ1-5	TGTGCCTGGAGTGCCGGGACAGGGAATCAGCCCCAGCATTTT	CAWSAGTGNQPQHF
TRBD2	15	TRBV7-2	NA	TRBJ2-7	TGTGCCAGCAGCTCCGGTGGACTAGCGGGTTGGGAGCAGTACTTC	CASSSGGLAGWEQYF
NA	13	TRBV6-5	NA	TRBJ1-2	TGTGCCAGCAGTTACTCGGGGCAGGGTGGCTACACCTTC	CASSYSGQGGYTF
TRBD2	16	TRBV7-9	few	TRBJ2-5	TGTGCCAGCAGCTCTTATAGCGGGGGTAGGTTGGAGACCCAGTACTTC	CASSSYSGGRLETQYF
TRBD1	13	TRBV2	NA	TRBJ1-4	TGTGCCAGCAGTGAGACAGGGAGGGAAAAACTGTTTTTT	CASSETGREKLFF
NA	12	TRBV3-1	NA	TRBJ2-7	TGTGCCAGCAGCCAAAGGGGGTCAGAGCAGTACTTC	CASSQRGSEQYF
NA	15	TRBV25-1	once	TRBJ2-1	TGTGCCAGCAGTGAATTATCTGGCAACTACAATGAGCAGTTCTTC	CASSELSGNYNEQFF
NA	15	TRBV2	NA	TRBJ2-3	TGTGCCAGTCTTCCGGGACTTCTTATGGGAGATACGCAGTATTTT	CASLPGLLMGDTQYF
NA	15	TRBV12-3/TRBV12-4	NA	TRBJ1-5	TGTGCCAGCAGTTTAGGCGGACAGAACAATCAGCCCCAGCATTTT	CASSLGGQNNQPQHF
NA	14	TRBV4-1	NA	TRBJ1-3	TGCGCCAGCAGCCCGTCAGGCTCTGGAAACACCATATATTTT	CASSPSGSGNTIYF
TRBD2	19	TRBV11-3	few	TRBJ2-3	TGTGCCAGCAGCTTAGATGGTTTGGCGGGGGGGCGAGGCACAGATACGCAGTATTTT	CASSLDGLAGGRGTDTQYF
TRBD1	19	TRBV7-6	NA	TRBJ1-5	TGTGCCAGCAGCCCCCCACCGGACAGGGGTACGTATAGCAATCAGCCCCAGCATTTT	CASSPPPDRGTYSNQPQHF
NA	14	TRBV30	NA	TRBJ2-2	TGTGCCTGGAGTGTACTAGGGAATACCGGGGAGCTGTTTTTT	CAWSVLGNTGELFF
NA	14	TRBV7-2	NA	TRBJ1-6	TGTGCCAGCAGCTTAGGGGCAGGGCATTCACCCCTCCACTTT	CASSLGAGHSPLHF
TRBD1	13	TRBV6-1	NA	TRBJ1-6	TGTGCCAGCATCACAGGGGGGAATTCACCCCTCCACTTT	CASITGGNSPLHF
NA	17	TRBV12-3/TRBV12-4	NA	TRBJ2-3	TGTGCCAGCAGTTTAGTAGCCGGCTACACTAGCACAGATACGCAGTATTTT	CASSLVAGYTSTDTQYF
TRBD1	16	TRBV15	few	TRBJ1-5	TGTGCCACCAGCAGAGATCGTGGGACAGCAAATCAGCCCCAGCATTTT	CATSRDRGTANQPQHF
TRBD1	16	TRBV12-3/TRBV12-4	NA	TRBJ1-1	TGTGCCAGCAGTTTTTCCCCCGGGACAGGGGGCACTGAAGCTTTCTTT	CASSFSPGTGGTEAFF
NA	15	TRBV12-3/TRBV12-4	NA	TRBJ1-1	TGTGCCAGCACCCCTGGTGGGGGGCATGGAACTGAAGCTTTCTTT	CASTPGGGHGTEAFF
NA	15	TRBV2	NA	TRBJ2-3	TGTGCCAGCAGTTTTGACAGGTCGATAACAGATACGCAGTATTTT	CASSFDRSITDTQYF
TRBD1	15	TRBV11-2	NA	TRBJ1-2	TGTGCCAGCAGCTTAGCCAGGGGGCGCATACATGGCTACACCTTC	CASSLARGRIHGYTF
NA	16	TRBV11-2	NA	TRBJ2-1	TGTGCCAGCAGCACACATCGCGCTATCTCCTACAATGAGCAGTTCTTC	CASSTHRAISYNEQFF
NA	17	TRBV7-8	few	TRBJ2-2	TGTGCCAGCAGCTTAGCGCATGGTAGCGGGAACACCGGGGAGCTGTTTTTT	CASSLAHGSGNTGELFF
NA	14	TRBV12-3/TRBV12-4	NA	TRBJ1-5	TGTGCCAGCAGTTTAGGGGGCGGCAATCAGCCCCAGCATTTT	CASSLGGGNQPQHF
NA	15	TRBV28	NA	TRBJ2-2	TGTGCCAGCAGCGGTCAGACAGTACCCACCGGGGAGCTGTTTTTT	CASSGQTVPTGELFF
NA	13	TRBV4-1	NA	TRBJ2-2	TGCGCCAGCAGCCAAGTTGTGACCGGGGAGCTGTTTTTT	CASSQVVTGELFF